This record covers a single T cell receptor beta chain. What it binds is unknown. TCRdb fed the 5' RACE reads into MiXCR, producing one record per CDR3 protein. The sample consists of roughly 470,000 distinct CDR3 sequences, around an eighth of them appearing once. The sample originates from a study of identical twins. Study results and caveats: In monozygotic twins, models underestimated the sharing of out-of-frame TCR alpha.

The CDR3 runs to 16 residues. CDR1 SGHTA and CDR2 FQGNSA come from the germline V gene. Trimming cost V 3 bases and J 10 bases; bases outside gene matches: 16. These records were also assigned to another study, of yellow fever vaccine responses in identical twins. From that paper: Each twin's T cell response to the vaccine was reported to look partly convergent and partly personalized.

This chain connects TRBV7-2 to TRBJ1-1; 8 nucleotides align to TRBD1. The source material was CD4+ T cells sorted from blood. The TCR was taken from a woman aged 18-29 years in good health. CDR3 residues: CASSFDTGGPIRGAFF. The CDR3 DNA reads TGTGCCAGCAGCTTCGATACAGGGGGTCCGATTCGCGGAGCTTTCTTT.